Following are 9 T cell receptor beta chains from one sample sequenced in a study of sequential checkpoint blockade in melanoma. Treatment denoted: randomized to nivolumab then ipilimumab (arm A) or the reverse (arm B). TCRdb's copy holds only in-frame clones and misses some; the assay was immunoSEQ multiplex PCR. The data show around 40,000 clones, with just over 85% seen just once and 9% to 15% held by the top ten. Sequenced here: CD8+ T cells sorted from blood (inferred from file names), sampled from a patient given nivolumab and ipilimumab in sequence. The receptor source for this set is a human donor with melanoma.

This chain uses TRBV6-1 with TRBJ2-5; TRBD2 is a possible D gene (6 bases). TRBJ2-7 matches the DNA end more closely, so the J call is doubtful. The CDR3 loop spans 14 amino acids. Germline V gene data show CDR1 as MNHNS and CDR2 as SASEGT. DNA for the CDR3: TGTGCCAGCAGTGGGCGGGGACGGCAGTACGAGCAGTACTTC. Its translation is CASSGRGRQYEQYF.

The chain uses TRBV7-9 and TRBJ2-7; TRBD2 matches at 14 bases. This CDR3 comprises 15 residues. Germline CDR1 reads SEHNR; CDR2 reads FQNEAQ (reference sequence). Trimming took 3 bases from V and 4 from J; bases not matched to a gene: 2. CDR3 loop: CASSLGLAGAYEQYF. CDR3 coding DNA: TGTGCCAGCAGCTTGGGACTAGCGGGGGCTTACGAGCAGTACTTC.

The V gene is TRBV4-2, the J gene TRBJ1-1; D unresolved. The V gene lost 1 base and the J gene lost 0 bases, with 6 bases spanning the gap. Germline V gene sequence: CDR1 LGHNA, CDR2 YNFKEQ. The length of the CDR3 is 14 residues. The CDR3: CASSQVQVNTEAFF. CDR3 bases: TGTGCCAGCAGCCAAGTTCAGGTGAACACTGAAGCTTTCTTT.

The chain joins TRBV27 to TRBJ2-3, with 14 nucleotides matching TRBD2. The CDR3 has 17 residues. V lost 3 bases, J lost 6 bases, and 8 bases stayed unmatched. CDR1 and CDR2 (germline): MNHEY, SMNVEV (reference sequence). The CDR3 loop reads CASSFGLAGGLRDTQYF. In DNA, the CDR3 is TGTGCCAGCAGTTTCGGACTAGCGGGAGGATTAAGGGATACGCAGTATTTT.

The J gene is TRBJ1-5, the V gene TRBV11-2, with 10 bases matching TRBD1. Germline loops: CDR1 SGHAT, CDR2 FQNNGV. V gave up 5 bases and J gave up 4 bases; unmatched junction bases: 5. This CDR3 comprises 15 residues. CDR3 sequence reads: CASSVGTGVNQPQHF. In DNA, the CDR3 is TGTGCCAGCAGCGTGGGGACAGGGGTAAATCAGCCCCAGCATTTT.

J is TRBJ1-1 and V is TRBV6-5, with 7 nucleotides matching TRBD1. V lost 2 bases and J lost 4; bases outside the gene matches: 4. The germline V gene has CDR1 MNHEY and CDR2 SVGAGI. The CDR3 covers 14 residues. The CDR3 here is CASSYRSGGTEAFF. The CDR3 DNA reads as TGTGCCAGCAGTTACAGGTCAGGGGGCACTGAAGCTTTCTTT.

The CDR3 loop is CASSHAGTSGYTGELFF. As DNA, the CDR3 is TGCGCCAGCAGCCACGCCGGGACTAGCGGTTACACCGGGGAGCTGTTTTTT. The V call is TRBV4-1, the J call TRBJ2-2, with 11 bases lining up with TRBD2. Per the germline V gene, CDR1 is MGHRA and CDR2 is YSYEKL. The CDR3 is 17 amino acids. The V gene end was trimmed by 3 bases and the J gene end by 3 bases; junction bases not matched to a gene: 6.

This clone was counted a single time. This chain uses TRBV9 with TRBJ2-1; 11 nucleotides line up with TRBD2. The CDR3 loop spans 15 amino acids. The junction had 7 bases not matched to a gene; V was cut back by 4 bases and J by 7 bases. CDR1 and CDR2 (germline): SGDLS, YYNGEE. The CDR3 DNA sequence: TGTGCCAGCAGCTCCCGGACTAGCGGGTCTAATGAGCAGTTCTTC. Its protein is CASSSRTSGSNEQFF.

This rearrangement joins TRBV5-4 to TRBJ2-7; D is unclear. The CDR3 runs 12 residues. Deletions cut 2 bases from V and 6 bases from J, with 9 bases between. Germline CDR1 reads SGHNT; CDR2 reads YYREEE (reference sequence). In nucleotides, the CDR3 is TGTGCCAGCAGCTTAGGCGGATCCGAGCAGTACGTC. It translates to CASSLGGSEQYV.